This TCR beta chain was documented in a study of molecular identifiers for immune sequencing clone quantification. Study in general: Four of five RNA aliquots from about 19,000 or 110,000 naive CD8 T cells were sequenced.

V was shortened by 1 base and J by 4 bases, with 10 bases between the two germline ends. The CDR3 loop spans 14 amino acids. In germline, CDR1 is MNHEY, CDR2 SVGEGT. Generation of bulk TCR libraries relied on previously described methods and listed TCR primers. Via MiXCR, TCRdb re-called the PCR reads, giving one row per CDR3 protein. This sample has around 480,000 distinct CDR3 sequences, with less than 30% found just once. CD8+CD4-CCR7+CD45RA+ sorting gave the naive CD8 T cells. This clonotype has a handful of counts. The genes are TRBV6-2 or TRBV6-3 and TRBJ1-1; D unresolved. Sequencing input: naive CD8+ T cells from blood, with Jurkat cell RNA spiked in. Subset in this sample: FACS-sorted CD8+CD4-CCR7+CD45RA+ naive T cells. This clonotype was sampled from a human donor in good health. Some libraries in this study had Jurkat cell RNA spiked in. The CDR3 nucleotides read TGTGCCAGCAGTTACTGGCAGGTTAGCACTGAAGCTTTCTTT. Protein: CASSYWQVSTEAFF.